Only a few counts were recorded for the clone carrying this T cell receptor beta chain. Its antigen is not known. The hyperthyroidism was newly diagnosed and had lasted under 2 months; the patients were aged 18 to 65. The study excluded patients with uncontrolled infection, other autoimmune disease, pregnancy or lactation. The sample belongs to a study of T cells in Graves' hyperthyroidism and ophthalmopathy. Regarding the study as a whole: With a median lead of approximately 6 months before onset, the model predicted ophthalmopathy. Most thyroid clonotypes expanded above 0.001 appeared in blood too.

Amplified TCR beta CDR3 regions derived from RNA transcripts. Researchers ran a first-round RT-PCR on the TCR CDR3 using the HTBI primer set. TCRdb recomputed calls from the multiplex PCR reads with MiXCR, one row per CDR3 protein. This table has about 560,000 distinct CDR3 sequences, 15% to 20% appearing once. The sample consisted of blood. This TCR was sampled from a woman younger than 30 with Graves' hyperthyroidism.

The CDR3 region has the DNA TGCAGTGCTAGCGGGAGGTTCTACAATGAGCAGTTCTTC. It is translated as CSASGRFYNEQFF. This chain links TRBV20-1 with TRBJ2-1, with TRBD2 identical over 7 bases. Looked up from germline, CDR1 is DFQATT and CDR2 is SNEGSKA (reference sequence). This CDR3 is built from 13 residues. V was pared by 3 bases and J by 3 bases, with 2 bases of the junction left unmatched.